A selection of T cell receptor beta chains follows, all from one sample in a study of T cells in Graves' hyperthyroidism and ophthalmopathy. Via MiXCR, TCRdb re-called the multiplex PCR reads, giving one row per CDR3 protein. The sample includes around 600,000 distinct CDR3 sequences, 15% to 19% of them seen just once. Material for sequencing was blood. Every receptor here comes from a woman aged 25-40 years with Graves' hyperthyroidism. The CDR3 runs from the conserved cysteine through the conserved F or W. Each record gives: D gene, J gene, V gene, clone size, CDR3 protein, CDR3 DNA. The D gene is left open where the match is weak. Only part of the rows carry a size: once, few, many, or a class if the clone is expanded.

NA | TRBJ2-5 | TRBV10-3 | NA | CAISDQGPGETQYF | TGTGCCATCAGTGATCAGGGGCCGGGGGAGACCCAGTACTTC
NA | TRBJ2-5 | TRBV18 | NA | CASSPLEKETQYF | TGTGCCAGCTCACCACTTGAGAAAGAGACCCAGTACTTC
NA | TRBJ1-4 | TRBV2 | many | CASSEPYRVGHEKLFF | TGTGCCAGCAGTGAACCCTACAGGGTGGGGCACGAAAAACTGTTTTTT
NA | TRBJ1-5 | TRBV20-1 | NA | CSAIPQNQPQHF | TGCAGTGCTATACCACAGAATCAGCCCCAGCATTTT
TRBD1 | TRBJ2-3 | TRBV29-1 | many | CSTRDREGDTQYF | TGCAGCACCCGGGACAGGGAAGGGGATACGCAGTATTTT
NA | TRBJ2-1 | TRBV12-3/TRBV12-4 | many | CASSLAGDWFTNEQFF | TGTGCCAGCAGTTTAGCGGGAGACTGGTTTACTAATGAGCAGTTCTTC
TRBD2 | TRBJ2-3 | TRBV28 | few | CASSFASGTTDTQYF | TGTGCCAGCAGTTTTGCTAGCGGGACGACAGATACGCAGTATTTT
NA | TRBJ1-6 | TRBV27 | few | CASSSPSGGHNSPLHF | TGTGCCAGCAGTTCACCGTCCGGGGGGCATAATTCACCCCTCCACTTT
TRBD1 | TRBJ2-3 | TRBV5-1 | NA | CASSGGQTTDTQYF | TGCGCCAGCAGCGGGGGACAGACCACAGATACGCAGTATTTT
TRBD2 | TRBJ2-3 | TRBV27 | many | CASSLSLAGVRDTQYF | TGTGCCAGCAGTTTAAGTCTAGCGGGAGTGAGAGATACGCAGTATTTT
NA | TRBJ2-7 | TRBV9 | many | CASSQDYGEQYF | TGTGCCAGCAGCCAGGACTATGGAGAGCAGTACTTC